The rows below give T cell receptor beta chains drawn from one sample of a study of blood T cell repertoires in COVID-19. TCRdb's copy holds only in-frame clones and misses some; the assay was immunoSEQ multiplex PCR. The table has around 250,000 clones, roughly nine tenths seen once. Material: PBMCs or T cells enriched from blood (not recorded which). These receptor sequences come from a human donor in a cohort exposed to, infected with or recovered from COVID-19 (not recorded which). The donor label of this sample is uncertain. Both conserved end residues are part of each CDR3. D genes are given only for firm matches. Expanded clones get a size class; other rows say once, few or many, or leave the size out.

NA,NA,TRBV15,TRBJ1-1,TGTGCCACCAGCAGAGATCGTGACACTGAAGCTTTCTTT,CATSRDRDTEAFF
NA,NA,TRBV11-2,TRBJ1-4,TGTGCCAGCGGACAACAGGCAACTAATGAAAAACTGTTTTTT,CASGQQATNEKLFF
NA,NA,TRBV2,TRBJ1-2,TGTGCCAGCGTCATACTGGGGGCGTCGGGAGGTGGGGGCTACACCTTC,CASVILGASGGGGYTF
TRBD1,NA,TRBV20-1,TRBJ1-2,TGCAGTGCGGACAGGGCTGGCTACACCTTC,CSADRAGYTF
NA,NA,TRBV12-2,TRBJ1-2,TGTGCAAGTCGCTTAGCTCCCGTAGGGGTTGGTGGCTACACCTTC,CASRLAPVGVGGYTF
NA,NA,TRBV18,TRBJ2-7,TGTGCCAGCTCACAGTCCGGGACTGGAACCTACGAGCAGTACTTC,CASSQSGTGTYEQYF
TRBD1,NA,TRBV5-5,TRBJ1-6,TGTGCCAGCAGCTTTCAGGGACAGGGGAACTCACCCCTCCACTTT,CASSFQGQGNSPLHF
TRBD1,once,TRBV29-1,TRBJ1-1,TGCAGCGCAGGACAGGGGCTCTTGAACACTGAAGCTTTCTTT,CSAGQGLLNTEAFF
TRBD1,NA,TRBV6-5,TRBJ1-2,TGTGCCAGCACATTAGGACAGGGGGCAGGAGGCTACACCTTC,CASTLGQGAGGYTF
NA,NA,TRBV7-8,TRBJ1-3,TGTGCCAGCAGAGACAGCTCTGGAAACACCATATATTTT,CASRDSSGNTIYF
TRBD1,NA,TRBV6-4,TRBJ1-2,TGTGCCAGCAGCCGAGGGACAGGCATTGGTGGCTACACCTTC,CASSRGTGIGGYTF
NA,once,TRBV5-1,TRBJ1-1,TGCGCCAGCAGCTTAATCCAGAACACTGAAGCTTTCTTT,CASSLIQNTEAFF
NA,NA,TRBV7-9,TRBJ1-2,TGTGCCAGCAGCCCCGTTACAGGGAGGGACTACACCTTC,CASSPVTGRDYTF
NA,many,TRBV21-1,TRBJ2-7,TGTGCCAGCAGCAAAGATCTGGGGCAGTACGAGCAGTACTTC,CASSKDLGQYEQYF
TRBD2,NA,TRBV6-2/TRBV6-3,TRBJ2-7,TGTGCCAGCAGTTATTCCCGACTAGCGGGGGACGCCTACGAGCAGTACTTC,CASSYSRLAGDAYEQYF
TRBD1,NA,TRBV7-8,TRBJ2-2,TGTGCCAGCAGCTCGGACAGGGACACCGGGGAGCTGTTTTTT,CASSSDRDTGELFF
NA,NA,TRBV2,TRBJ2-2,TGTGCCAGCAGTGAACTTAAAAAAACCGGGGAGCTGTTTTTT,CASSELKKTGELFF
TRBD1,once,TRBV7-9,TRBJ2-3,TGTGCCAGCAGCGCCCGAGTTACCGGGACAGGGGGCACAGATACGCAGTATTTT,CASSARVTGTGGTDTQYF
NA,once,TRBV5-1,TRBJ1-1,TGCGCCAGCAGCGTGCAGAGGGACACTGAAGCTTTCTTT,CASSVQRDTEAFF
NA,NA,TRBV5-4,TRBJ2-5,TGTGCCAGCAGCCTCAGGGGAGTAGAGACCCAGTACTTC,CASSLRGVETQYF
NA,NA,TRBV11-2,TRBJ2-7,TGTGCCAGCAGCATACAGGGATACGAGCAGTACTTC,CASSIQGYEQYF
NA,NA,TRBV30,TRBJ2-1,TGTGCCTGGAGTTTGGAGACAGCTAATGAGCAGTTCTTC,CAWSLETANEQFF
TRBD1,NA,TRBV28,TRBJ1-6,TGTGCCAGCACGTACGACAGGGAAAATTCACCCCTCCACTTT,CASTYDRENSPLHF
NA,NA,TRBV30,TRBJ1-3,TGTGCCTGGACCCCCAAGGCCCGGGGGGGAAACACCATATATTTT,CAWTPKARGGNTIYF
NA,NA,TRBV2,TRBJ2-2,TGTGCCAGCAGAGGCTGGGCCGTTCTGAACACCGGGGAGCTGTTTTTT,CASRGWAVLNTGELFF
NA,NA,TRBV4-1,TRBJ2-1,TGCGCCAGCAGCCAAGAAAGCGCGGGCAATGAGCAGTTCTTC,CASSQESAGNEQFF
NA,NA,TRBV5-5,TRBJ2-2,TGTGCCAGCAGCTTGGGTTTGCCAGCGGGGAACACCGGGGAGCTGTTTTTT,CASSLGLPAGNTGELFF
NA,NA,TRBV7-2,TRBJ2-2,TGTGCCAGCAGCTTAGTTGTCGTGGGCCAGGGGAACACCGGGGAGCTGTTTTTT,CASSLVVVGQGNTGELFF
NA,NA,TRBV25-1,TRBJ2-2,TGTGCCAGCAGTGCATGGAGTCAGCGGCGCGACACCGGGGAGCTGTTTTTT,CASSAWSQRRDTGELFF
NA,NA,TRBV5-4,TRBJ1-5,TGTGCCAGCAGCTTGGGGGGGGACGGCAATCAGCCCCAGCATTTT,CASSLGGDGNQPQHF
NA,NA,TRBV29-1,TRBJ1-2,TGCAGCGTTGAAGATCCAGGGTACTATGGCTACACCTTC,CSVEDPGYYGYTF
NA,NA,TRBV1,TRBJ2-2,TGCACCAGCAGCCGCGTTAGCGGGGGGGAAGTCGGGGAGCTGTTTTTT,CTSSRVSGGEVGELFF
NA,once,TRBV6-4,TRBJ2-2,TGTGCCAGCAGTCTCACAGGGAACACCGGGGAGCTGTTTTTT,CASSLTGNTGELFF
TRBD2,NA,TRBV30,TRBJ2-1,TGTGCCTGGATTGATAGCGGGGTGCCCTACAATGAGCAGTTCTTC,CAWIDSGVPYNEQFF
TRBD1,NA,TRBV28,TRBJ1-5,TGTGCCAGCAGTTTATGGGACAGGGGTCAGCCCCAGCATTTT,CASSLWDRGQPQHF
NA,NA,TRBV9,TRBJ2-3,TGTGCCAGCAGCTACAGCGGAGTTAGCACAGATACGCAGTATTTT,CASSYSGVSTDTQYF
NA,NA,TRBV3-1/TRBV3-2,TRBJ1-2,TGTGCCAGCAGCCCCGGCGGGGGAATGAACTATGGCTACACCTTC,CASSPGGGMNYGYTF
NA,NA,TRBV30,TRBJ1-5,TGTGCCTGGAGTCAGGGAGGGGATCAGCCCCAGCATTTT,CAWSQGGDQPQHF
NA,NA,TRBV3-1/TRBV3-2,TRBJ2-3,TGTGCCAGCAGCCAAGATTGGCGGACAGATACGCAGTATTTT,CASSQDWRTDTQYF
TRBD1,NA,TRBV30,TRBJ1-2,TGTGCCTGGAGTTTCAGGGGGGCCTATGGCTACACCTTC,CAWSFRGAYGYTF
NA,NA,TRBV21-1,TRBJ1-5,TGTGCCAGCCTGAAGGGGCAGCCCCAGCATTTT,CASLKGQPQHF
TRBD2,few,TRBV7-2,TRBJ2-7,TGTGCCAGCAGCGCACTAGCGCCGGGGAGTGAGCAGTACTTC,CASSALAPGSEQYF
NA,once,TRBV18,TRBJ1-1,TGTGCCAGCTCACCAGAGGCGGGCTACCACACTGAAGCTTTCTTT,CASSPEAGYHTEAFF
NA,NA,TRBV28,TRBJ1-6,TGTGCCAGTTTACAGGGAGATTCACCCCTCCACTTT,CASLQGDSPLHF
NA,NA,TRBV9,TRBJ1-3,TGTGCCAGCAGTTTACAGGGTTCGGGAAACACCATATATTTT,CASSLQGSGNTIYF
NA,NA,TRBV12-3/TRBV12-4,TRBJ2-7,TGTGCCAGCAGGTCGGGAAACTCCTACGAGCAGTACTTC,CASRSGNSYEQYF
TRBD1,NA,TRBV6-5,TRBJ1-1,TGTGCCAGCAGAGTAGGGGGCTACACTGAAGCTTTCTTT,CASRVGGYTEAFF
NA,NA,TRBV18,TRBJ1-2,TGTGCCAGCTCACCACCGGCAGTGGGGGCCTATGGCTACACCTTC,CASSPPAVGAYGYTF
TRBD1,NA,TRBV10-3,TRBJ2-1,TGTGCCATCAGTGAGTCCTTGGGACAGGGTACCGGTGAGCAGTTCTTC,CAISESLGQGTGEQFF
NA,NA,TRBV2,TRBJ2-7,TGTGCCAGCAGTCCCATGGACAGCTCCTACGAGCAGTACTTC,CASSPMDSSYEQYF
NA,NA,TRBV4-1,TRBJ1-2,TGCGCCAGCAGCCCCCCTCTGGCTCTTAAATGGCGAACGGGGTCCCCTGGCTACACCTTC,CASSPPLALKWRTGSPGYTF
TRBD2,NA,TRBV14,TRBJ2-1,TGTGCCAGCAGCCAAGACCGGACTAGCGACTACAATGAGCAGTTCTTC,CASSQDRTSDYNEQFF
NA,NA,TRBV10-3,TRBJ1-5,TGTGCCATCAGTGAGTCAGCCCTACAGCCCCAGCATTTT,CAISESALQPQHF
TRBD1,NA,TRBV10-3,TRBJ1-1,TGTGCCGCGTGGACAGGGGCCGGGGACACTGAAGCTTTCTTT,CAAWTGAGDTEAFF
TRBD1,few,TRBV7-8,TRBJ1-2,TGTGCCAGCAGCTTCTCCGGACAGGGAAATTTCCGCTATGGCTACACCTTC,CASSFSGQGNFRYGYTF
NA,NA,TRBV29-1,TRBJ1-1,TGCAGCGTCGCTAAGGGACAAAACACTGAAGCTTTCTTT,CSVAKGQNTEAFF
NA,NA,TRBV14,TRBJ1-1,TGTGCCAGCAGCCAAGATGAACAGAGAGCTTTCTTT,CASSQDEQRAFF
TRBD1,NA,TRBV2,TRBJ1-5,TGTGCCAGCAGTACGACAGGGCCTTATAATCAGCCCCAGCATTTT,CASSTTGPYNQPQHF
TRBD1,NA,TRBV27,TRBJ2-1,TGTGCCAGCAGCGGACAGGGCTACAATGAGCAGTTCTTC,CASSGQGYNEQFF